The table lists the clone carrying this T cell receptor (beta chain) with a few counts. Its antigen remains unknown. MiXCR, applied by TCRdb to the 5' RACE reads, yields one record per CDR3 protein. The sample consists of 200,000 to 300,000 distinct CDR3 sequences, 16% of them appearing once. The data stem from a study of T-cell memory formation after mild COVID-19. Across the study: TCR clusters were mostly donor specific.

Study results and caveats: Cross-reactive memory seemingly joined, as some responding clones were found in pre-infection memory.

Per the germline V gene, CDR1 is DFQATT and CDR2 is SNEGSKA (reference sequence). V shed 3 bases and J shed 3 bases, with 22 bases lying between them. The CDR3 extends over 17 amino acids. The sequenced sample consisted of PBMCs or a T cell subset sorted from them (not recorded which). The receptor was derived from a man younger than 35 who had mild COVID-19 (a few samples of this study predate the infection). Cell type and time point are not known. V usage is TRBV20-1 and J usage is TRBJ2-3, with D possibly matching TRBD2 (5 bases). CDR3: CSASLGLGAKRTDTQYF. The CDR3 region has the DNA TGCAGTGCTAGTCTAGGTTTGGGAGCGAAAAGGACAGATACGCAGTATTTT.